The 20 T cell receptor beta chains below were found in one sample sequenced in a study of CD8 T cells in ankylosing spondylitis. One entry per CDR3 protein results from TCRdb running MiXCR on the 5' RACE reads. The data hold about 250,000 distinct CDR3 sequences, with under 12% observed a single time. Sequenced input: blood, either unsorted or a sorted T cell fraction (not recorded which). These receptors came from a male donor with ankylosing spondylitis or in good health (not recorded which).

This clonotype was recorded many times. The chain links TRBV3-1 to TRBJ2-1, with 14 positions matching TRBD2. J was trimmed by 5 bases and V by 1 base; bases with no gene match: 7. The CDR3 sequence is 18 residues long. The V gene's germline CDR1 is LGHDT and CDR2 YNNKEL (reference sequence). The CDR3 DNA follows: TGTGCCAGCAGCCAAGGACTAGCGGGAGGGCCGGGGAACAATGAGCAGTTCTTC. Translation gives CASSQGLAGGPGNNEQFF.

The chain recombines TRBV29-1 with TRBJ2-7, with unresolved D. V shed 8 bases and J shed 0 bases, with 14 bases lying between them. The CDR3 consists of 13 residues. Germline V gene sequence: CDR1 SQVTM, CDR2 ANQGSEA. For the CDR3, the DNA is TGCAGCACTGCGACGGCAGCCTCCTACGAGCAGTACTTC. It specifies CSTATAASYEQYF.

CDR3 region: CAISEAEANTGELFF. For the CDR3, the DNA is TGTGCCATCAGTGAAGCGGAAGCGAACACCGGGGAGCTGTTTTTT. V and J are TRBV10-3 and TRBJ2-2, with D tentatively TRBD2 (5 bases). The CDR3 has 15 residues. With 3 bases removed from V and 0 bases from J, the gap between germline ends came to 8 bases. From germline, CDR1 is ENHRY and CDR2 SYGVKD.

To note about this clonotype: This may be a read error: a much more frequent sequence differs by one nucleotide. The chain combines TRBV29-1 with TRBJ2-1, with D possibly being TRBD1 (5 bases). V dropped 1 base and J dropped 0 bases, with 13 bases sitting between them. The germline gives CDR1 SQVTM, CDR2 ANQGSEA. CDR3 length: 16 residues. CDR3 region: CSVEGGVGYSYNEQFF. In DNA, the CDR3 is TGCAGCGTTGAAGGGGGCGTCGGTTACTCCTACAATGAGCAGTTCTTC.

The chain employs TRBV5-1 and TRBJ2-1; maybe TRBD2 (6 bases). Trimming took 0 bases from V and 3 from J, leaving 19 bases between them. There are 18 residues in the CDR3. Germline loops: CDR1 SGHRS, CDR2 YFSETQ. CDR3: CASSLARLGRSVYNEQFF. CDR3 in DNA: TGCGCCAGCAGCTTGGCTCGGCTAGGGAGGTCTGTCTACAATGAGCAGTTCTTC.

The chain is built from TRBV19 and TRBJ1-2; D unresolved. In germline, CDR1 is LNHDA, CDR2 SQIVND (reference sequence). The V end was cut by 4 bases, the J end by 2 bases, with 8 bases between. CDR3 size: 13 residues. The CDR3 sequence is CASSTAPNYGYTF. In DNA form, the CDR3 reads TGTGCCAGTAGTACGGCCCCCAACTATGGCTACACCTTC.

This clonotype has only a few counts. J is TRBJ2-4 and V is TRBV4-2, with D possibly TRBD1 on 5 matching bases. The CDR3 consists of 15 residues. Trimming took 0 bases from V and 7 from J, leaving 13 bases between them. CDR1 is LGHNA, CDR2 YNFKEQ, per germline. This CDR3 is CASSQERPGSNIQYF. For the CDR3, the DNA is TGTGCCAGCAGCCAAGAGAGGCCAGGGTCTAACATTCAGTACTTC.

The chain uses TRBV12-3 or TRBV12-4 and TRBJ1-1; no clear D. The CDR3 is 13 residues long. Trimming stripped 11 bases from V and 1 base from J, with 14 bases between. The CDR3 DNA reads TGTGCCGGAATGCTAGGACCGAACACTGAAGCTTTCTTT. Amino acids: CAGMLGPNTEAFF.

V and J are TRBV5-1 and TRBJ2-1, with 10 bases aligning to TRBD1. The V and J ends lost 4 bases and 6 bases, in that order; junction bases with no gene match: 4. Germline loops: CDR1 SGHRS, CDR2 YFSETQ. The CDR3 is 14 residues long. CDR3 in amino acids: CASSGWTGGNEQFF. The CDR3 region has the DNA TGCGCCAGCAGCGGATGGACAGGGGGCAATGAGCAGTTCTTC.

This clonotype was recorded many times. The CDR3: CATNTASGGGFF. The CDR3 nucleotides read TGTGCCACGAATACTGCTTCGGGGGGCGGATTTTTT. The chain employs TRBV6-1 and TRBJ2-2, with D perhaps TRBD2 (7 bases). V was pared by 10 bases and J by 17 bases, with 23 bases between. There are 12 residues in the CDR3. Germline lookup yields CDR1 MNHNS and CDR2 SASEGT.

This clonotype was found many times. CDR3 residues: CASSLDRGEYEQYF. The CDR3 DNA sequence: TGCGCCAGCAGCTTGGACAGGGGGGAATACGAGCAGTACTTC. The V and J genes are TRBV5-1 and TRBJ2-7; 8 bases fit TRBD1. Germline V gene data show CDR1 as SGHRS and CDR2 as YFSETQ. V gave up 0 bases and J gave up 4 bases; unmatched junction bases: 3. There are 14 residues in the CDR3.

V gene TRBV7-2 combines with J gene TRBJ2-7; TRBD1 matches 9 bases. The CDR3 is 17 amino acids. Germline lookup yields CDR1 SGHTA and CDR2 FQGNSA. The ends lost 1 base at V and 3 bases at J; junction bases unmatched: 10. CDR3 residues: CASSLGTGGGRNYEQYF. CDR3 DNA: TGTGCCAGCAGCTTAGGTACAGGGGGCGGCCGGAACTACGAGCAGTACTTC.

This clonotype was counted a few times. The rearrangement links TRBV25-1 to TRBJ2-7, with TRBD2 matching over 12 bases. CDR3 length: 19 amino acids. The ends lost 11 bases at V and 2 bases at J; junction bases unmatched: 22. Germline CDR1 is MGHDK and CDR2 is SYGVNS. CDR3 region: CAYGGLAGGRLMPAYEQYF. CDR3 DNA: TGTGCCTATGGGGGTCTAGCGGGAGGGAGGTTGATGCCGGCCTACGAGCAGTACTTC.

In its sample, this clonotype was seen many times. The DNA of the CDR3 is TGCAGTGCGACTGCGGGGGGGGCCAGCAATCAGCCCCAGCATTTT. It is translated as CSATAGGASNQPQHF. The chain links TRBV20-1 to TRBJ1-5, with D maybe TRBD1 (6 bases). V was trimmed by 6 bases and J by 1 base, leaving 16 bases between them. The CDR3 is 15 amino acids. Germline V gene sequence: CDR1 DFQATT, CDR2 SNEGSKA (reference sequence).

This clonotype occurred many times. This sequence joins TRBV12-3 or TRBV12-4 and TRBJ1-4; D is unclear. The CDR3 consists of 13 residues. V was trimmed by 1 base and J by 6 bases, leaving 6 bases between them. This CDR3 is CASSLGAHEKLFF. The CDR3 coding sequence is TGTGCCAGCAGTTTAGGGGCTCATGAAAAACTGTTTTTT.

This clonotype was found many times. This chain links TRBV6-1 with TRBJ2-1; 7 nucleotides match TRBD1. CDR3 length equals 14 residues. Germline-derived CDR1 and CDR2 are MNHNS and SASEGT. The trim removed 6 bases at V and 7 bases at J, leaving 9 bases unmatched. The CDR3 DNA sequence: TGTGCCAGCAGACAAACAGGGGAAAGAAATGAGCAGTTCTTC. Translation gives CASRQTGERNEQFF.

This clonotype was detected many times. The chain combines TRBV15 with TRBJ2-5, with D uncertain. Deletions cut 0 bases from V and 5 bases from J, with 13 bases between. Germline CDR1 LNHNV, CDR2 YYDKDF (reference sequence). This CDR3 contains 15 residues. The DNA of the CDR3 is TGTGCCACCAGCAGAGATCTGGCTAGTTCGGAGACCCAGTACTTC. Protein sequence: CATSRDLASSETQYF.

In this sample, this clonotype turned up many times. This chain joins TRBV3-1 and TRBJ1-1, with D possibly being TRBD1 (5 bases). Trimming removed 6 bases at V and 3 bases at J, with 14 bases between. This CDR3 is built from 14 residues. Germline loops: CDR1 LGHDT, CDR2 YNNKEL (reference sequence). The CDR3 region has the DNA TGTGCCAGCAGTCTCGACAGTTACGACACTGAAGCTTTCTTT. Protein sequence: CASSLDSYDTEAFF. The whole variable domain, filled in from reference TRBV3-1 and TRBJ1-1, reads DTAVSQTPKYLVTQMGNDKSIKCEQNLGHDTMYWYKQDSKKFLKIMFSYNNKELIINETVPNRFSPKSPDKAHLNLHINSLELGDSAVYFCASSLDSYDTEAFFGQGTRLTVV.

The chain is built from TRBV30 and TRBJ2-1; weak D call: TRBD2 (6 bases). Germline values: CDR1 GTSNPN, CDR2 SVGIG (reference sequence). V gave up 5 bases and J gave up 6 bases, with 17 bases separating them. The CDR3 has 14 amino acids. CDR3 sequence: CAWAEVFGGNEQFF. CDR3 sequence (DNA): TGTGCCTGGGCCGAGGTTTTCGGGGGCAATGAGCAGTTCTTC.

This clonotype has at least ten counts. This chain joins TRBV29-1 and TRBJ2-5; possibly TRBD1 for D (6 bases). The CDR3 sequence is 16 residues long. From germline, CDR1 is SQVTM and CDR2 ANQGSEA. V was clipped by 6 bases and J by 4 bases, with 24 bases between them. The CDR3 DNA reads TGCAGCGTGCCCACTATGGGGGCGAAACCAGGAGAGACCCAGTACTTC. This gives the protein CSVPTMGAKPGETQYF. Full variable domain (outside the CDR3, taken from reference TRBV29-1 and TRBJ2-5): SAVISQKPSRDICQRGTSLTIQCQVDSQVTMMFWYRQQPGQSLTLIATANQGSEATYESGFVIDKFPISRPNLTFSTLTVSNMSPEDSSIYLCSVPTMGAKPGETQYFGPGTRLLVL.